Sequencing of this T cell receptor beta chain was carried out in a study of OX40 agonist ivuxolimab in advanced cancers. Study context: Among those enrolled, mean age was about 58 years (range roughly 20 to 80) and 70% to 85% were male.

The assay was immunoSEQ multiplex PCR, and TCRdb's table has in-frame clones only and misses some. Here the sample spans tens of thousands of clones, roughly nine tenths being singletons. V dropped 0 bases and J dropped 7; count of bases not matched to a gene: 2. The V gene's germline CDR1 is SGDLS and CDR2 YYNGEE. CDR3 length: 13 amino acids. General study points: Individuals who were partial responders at 0.1-3.0 mg/kg had clonal expansion that ranked among the lowest. Expanded clones belonging to CD8+ T cells outnumbered, on average, those of CD4+.

A note on this clone: Its antigen remains unknown.

This chain links TRBV9 with TRBJ1-1, with TRBD1 matching 8 bases. This clonotype was sampled from an adult with an advanced solid tumor such as melanoma, head and neck, liver or kidney cancer. Sequencing was performed on CD4+ or CD8+ T cells sorted from blood, taken in a trial of the OX40 agonist ivuxolimab. The DNA for the CDR3 is TGTGCCAGCAGCGTAGTACAGGGGGGTGAAGCTTTCTTT. It yields the protein CASSVVQGGEAFF.